The next 3 T cell receptor beta chains were all read from a single sample in a study of CD8+ T cells in alopecia areata. cDNA serving as the sequencing template came from extracted, reverse transcribed RNA. The assay was immunoSEQ multiplex PCR, and TCRdb's table has in-frame clones only and misses some. Counted here are about 34,000 clones, approximately 52% occurring once; the ten biggest clones make up around 38%. The sample comprised NKG2D-high CD8+ T cells sorted from blood. These TCRs come from a human donor with alopecia areata.

Only a few counts were recorded for this clone. The chain joins TRBV11-2 to TRBJ2-5, with D perhaps TRBD2 (6 bases). V was clipped by 0 bases and J by 5 bases, with 13 bases between them. This CDR3 has 15 residues. The germline CDR1 and CDR2 sequences are SGHAT and FQNNGV. In DNA, the CDR3 is TGTGCCAGCAGCTTAGAGTGGGGGGTTGCGGAGACCCAGTACTTC. It codes for CASSLEWGVAETQYF.

This clone was counted only a few times. CDR3 region: CASTIGETQYF. In DNA, the CDR3 is TGTGCCAGCACCATTGGGGAGACCCAGTACTTC. The V call is TRBV28, the J call TRBJ2-5; no reliable D call. The V gene lost 7 bases and the J gene lost 5 bases, with 8 bases spanning the gap. Germline values: CDR1 MDHEN, CDR2 SYDVKM. The CDR3 sequence is 11 residues long.

This chain joins TRBV28 and TRBJ2-5; 7 bases agree with TRBD1. Looked up from germline, CDR1 is MDHEN and CDR2 is SYDVKM. The CDR3 loop spans 16 amino acids. V shed 6 bases and J 1 base; nucleotides not matched to a gene: 11. The CDR3 bases are TGTGCCAGCAGGTACCTCCGGACAGGCTCCCAAGAGACCCAGTACTTC. It translates to CASRYLRTGSQETQYF.